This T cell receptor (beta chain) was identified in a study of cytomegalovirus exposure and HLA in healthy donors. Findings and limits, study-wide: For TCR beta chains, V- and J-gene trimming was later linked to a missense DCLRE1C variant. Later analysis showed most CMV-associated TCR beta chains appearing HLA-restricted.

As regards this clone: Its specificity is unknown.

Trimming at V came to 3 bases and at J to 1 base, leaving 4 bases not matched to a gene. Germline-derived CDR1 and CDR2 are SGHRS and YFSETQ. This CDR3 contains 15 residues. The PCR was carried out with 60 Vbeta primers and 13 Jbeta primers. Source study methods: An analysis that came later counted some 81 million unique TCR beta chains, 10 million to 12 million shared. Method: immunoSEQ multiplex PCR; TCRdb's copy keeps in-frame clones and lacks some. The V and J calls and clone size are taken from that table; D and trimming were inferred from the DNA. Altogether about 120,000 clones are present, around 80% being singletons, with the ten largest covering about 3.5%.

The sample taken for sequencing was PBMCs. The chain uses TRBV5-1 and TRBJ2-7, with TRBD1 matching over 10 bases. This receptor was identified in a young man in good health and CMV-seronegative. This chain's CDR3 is CASSSRTGGSYEQYF. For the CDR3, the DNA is TGCGCCAGCAGCTCCCGGACAGGGGGTTCCTACGAGCAGTACTTC.